This is a list of T cell receptor beta chains from one sample in a study of vaccination and CD4 T cells after COVID-19. One entry per CDR3 protein, called by TCRdb with MiXCR from the PCR reads. The sample carries 20,000 or so distinct CDR3 sequences, approximately 27% recorded once. No antigen is known for these receptors. Material for sequencing was cultured CD4+ T cells from blood. Source of these receptors: a human donor with COVID-19. CDR3s include the opening cysteine and the closing phenylalanine or tryptophan. D genes are given only for firm matches. Clone size appears in some rows only: once, few, many, or a class for an expanded clone.

V gene,J gene,D gene,clone size,CDR3 protein,CDR3 DNA
TRBV7-2,TRBJ2-7,-,-,CASSLAGADYEQYF,TGTGCCAGCAGCTTAGCCGGGGCAGACTACGAGCAGTACTTC
TRBV4-2,TRBJ1-1,-,-,CASSQAGQVPEAFF,TGTGCCAGCAGCCAAGCGGGCCAGGTCCCTGAAGCTTTCTTT
TRBV28,TRBJ2-1,-,few,CAIGATGSSYNEQFF,TGTGCCATCGGGGCTACAGGGAGCTCCTACAATGAGCAGTTCTTC
TRBV6-1,TRBJ2-7,TRBD2,-,CASSESFGREGEQYF,TGTGCCAGCAGTGAATCCTTTGGCAGGGAGGGCGAGCAGTACTTC
TRBV15,TRBJ1-3,-,medium-sized,CATSREVSTVSGNTIYF,TGTGCCACCAGCAGAGAGGTCTCTACCGTCTCTGGAAACACCATATATTTT
TRBV19,TRBJ1-3,-,-,CASSIRGNTIYF,TGTGCCAGTAGTATAAGGGGAAACACCATATATTTT
TRBV19,TRBJ1-1,-,-,CASSPNTPPRTVEAFF,TGTGCCAGTAGTCCAAACACCCCCCCCCGGACAGTAGAAGCTTTCTTT
TRBV28,TRBJ2-3,-,few,CAARGYNTDTQYF,TGTGCTGCCAGGGGCTACAACACAGATACGCAGTATTTT
TRBV19,TRBJ2-7,-,-,CASLKGGSYEQYF,TGTGCCAGTTTAAAGGGGGGTTCCTACGAGCAGTACTTC
TRBV20-1,TRBJ1-1,TRBD1,few,CSAPGATGGRAEAFF,TGCAGTGCGCCAGGGGCGACAGGGGGTCGAGCTGAAGCTTTCTTT
TRBV12-3/TRBV12-4,TRBJ1-5,-,-,CASSSGPAGDQPQHF,TGTGCCAGCAGTAGCGGGCCGGCTGGGGATCAGCCCCAGCATTTT
TRBV20-1,TRBJ2-2,TRBD2,few,CSAGEGLVRPGELFF,TGCAGTGCTGGAGAGGGACTAGTCCGACCCGGGGAGCTGTTTTTT
TRBV5-6,TRBJ2-2,TRBD1,-,CASSFIQGVTGELFF,TGTGCCAGCAGCTTTATTCAGGGGGTCACCGGGGAGCTGTTTTTT
TRBV20-1,TRBJ2-7,TRBD2,-,CSARDALAGDSYEQYF,TGCAGTGCTAGAGATGCCTTAGCGGGGGACTCCTACGAGCAGTACTTC
TRBV10-3,TRBJ2-5,-,-,CATCQAGGETQYF,TGTGCCACCTGTCAGGCGGGCGGCGAGACCCAGTACTTC
TRBV25-1,TRBJ1-5,-,few,CASSEWGANQPQHF,TGTGCCAGCAGTGAATGGGGAGCTAATCAGCCCCAGCATTTT
TRBV7-2,TRBJ2-3,-,few,CASSSAGVADTQYF,TGTGCCAGCAGCTCCGCCGGGGTGGCGGATACGCAGTATTTT
TRBV20-1,TRBJ2-7,TRBD2,few,CSARLAGNLVYEQYF,TGCAGTGCTAGGTTAGCGGGGAACTTAGTCTACGAGCAGTACTTC
TRBV7-2,TRBJ1-4,TRBD1,few,CASSFPGQETVF,TGTGCCAGCAGCTTCCCTGGACAGGAGACGGTTTTT
TRBV4-3,TRBJ1-5,TRBD1,few,CASSQEVRGNQPQHF,TGCGCCAGCAGCCAAGAGGTCAGGGGGAATCAGCCCCAGCATTTT
TRBV2,TRBJ1-2,TRBD1,-,CASRATGNYGYTF,TGTGCCAGCAGGGCGACAGGGAACTATGGCTACACCTTC
TRBV19,TRBJ1-6,-,-,CASSTGLSSYNSPLHF,TGTGCCAGTAGTACAGGCCTAAGCTCCTATAATTCACCCCTCCACTTT
TRBV20-1,TRBJ2-7,-,-,CSATGGSYEQYF,TGCAGTGCTACCGGGGGCTCCTACGAGCAGTACTTC
TRBV23-1,TRBJ2-3,-,few,CASSQSLRGDTQYF,TGCGCCAGCAGTCAATCTTTGAGGGGGGATACGCAGTATTTT
TRBV6-1,TRBJ1-5,-,-,CASRQTGTVSNQPQHF,TGTGCCAGCAGGCAGACCGGGACTGTAAGCAATCAGCCCCAGCATTTT
TRBV20-1,TRBJ1-5,TRBD1,medium-sized,CSATGGANQPQHF,TGCAGTGCTACAGGGGGCGCGAATCAGCCCCAGCATTTT
TRBV23-1,TRBJ1-4,TRBD1,-,CASSPAGQRDEKLFF,TGCGCCAGCAGTCCGGCGGGACAGAGGGATGAAAAACTGTTTTTT
TRBV4-2,TRBJ2-7,TRBD2,few,CASSQDLAGANYEQYF,TGTGCCAGCAGCCAAGACCTAGCGGGGGCTAACTACGAGCAGTACTTC
TRBV6-2/TRBV6-3,TRBJ2-1,-,few,CAIKGLYNEQFF,TGTGCCATCAAAGGACTTTACAATGAGCAGTTCTTC
TRBV28,TRBJ1-6,-,-,CASRQSTVNSPLHF,TGTGCCAGCAGGCAGTCGACGGTTAATTCACCCCTCCACTTT
TRBV7-9,TRBJ2-3,TRBD2,-,CASSLGRTSGGVTDTQYF,TGTGCCAGCAGCTTAGGCCGAACTAGCGGGGGGGTCACAGATACGCAGTATTTT
TRBV29-1,TRBJ2-7,-,few,CSVVWATYEQYF,TGCAGCGTTGTATGGGCTACCTACGAGCAGTACTTC
TRBV28,TRBJ1-1,-,few,CASTMGTEAFF,TGTGCCAGCACGATGGGGACTGAAGCTTTCTTT
TRBV5-4,TRBJ1-1,TRBD1,few,CASSLVRQGPAEAFF,TGTGCCAGCAGCTTGGTTCGACAGGGGCCCGCTGAAGCTTTCTTT
TRBV24-1,TRBJ2-2,-,medium-sized,CATSEKGQGGELFF,TGTGCCACCAGTGAAAAGGGACAAGGCGGGGAGCTGTTTTTT
TRBV7-6,TRBJ1-5,-,few,CASSVLGQPQHF,TGTGCCAGCTCGGTCCTGGGTCAGCCCCAGCATTTT
TRBV14,TRBJ1-5,-,-,CASSLGGGPQHF,TGTGCCAGCAGCCTGGGCGGGGGGCCCCAGCATTTT